This T cell receptor beta chain was found in a study of T-cell memory formation after mild COVID-19. Germline-derived CDR1 and CDR2 are SGHRS and YFSETQ. V was clipped by 3 bases and J by 7 bases, with 11 bases between them. The CDR3 covers 13 residues. 5'RACE primed at constant segments yielded TCR alpha and TCR beta cDNA libraries bearing sample barcodes and UMIs. One entry per CDR3 protein, called by TCRdb with MiXCR from the 5' RACE reads. The sample contains 450,000 or so distinct CDR3 sequences, around 20% of which appear only once. This clonotype was seen a handful of times. This rearrangement joins TRBV5-1 to TRBJ2-1, with D unclear. The sequence was obtained from an adult woman who had mild COVID-19 (a few samples of this study predate the infection). Cell type and time point are not known. The sequenced sample was PBMCs or a T cell subset sorted from them (not recorded which). DNA for the CDR3: TGCGCCAGCAGCTCGCAGGTTGCGAATGAGCAGTTCTTC. Translated: CASSSQVANEQFF.